The rows below give T cell receptor beta chains drawn from one sample of a study of long-term antiretroviral therapy in people with HIV. Assay used: immunoSEQ multiplex PCR; TCRdb lists only in-frame clones, some missing. The sample includes about 22,000 clones, approximately 90% of them seen just once. The sequences come from unsorted PBMCs, collected 2.3 years after starting antiretroviral therapy. The receptors shown here come from a man between 60 and 70 years old with HIV. CDR3s include the opening cysteine and the closing phenylalanine or tryptophan. Clone sizes are given selectively: once, few, many, or a class where the clone is expanded.

len,abundance,j_gene,v_gene,CDR3aa
12,NA,TRBJ1-2,TRBV6-5,CATSLGFYGYTF
16,NA,TRBJ2-4,TRBV7-9,CASSLLLGQGAPTQYF
15,NA,TRBJ2-5,TRBV9,CASSVRGSEGETQYF
15,NA,NA,TRBV27,CASSSRAGRSYEQYF
13,few,TRBJ2-7,TRBV6-5,CASTPPGTYEQYF
14,NA,TRBJ1-3,TRBV28,CASITPLSGNTIYF
13,NA,TRBJ2-1,TRBV7-3,CASSLSAGIGQFF
17,NA,TRBJ2-3,TRBV27,CASSPSYGDANTDTQYF
17,NA,TRBJ2-2,TRBV25-1,CASSEFVWQDNTGELFF
19,once,TRBJ2-6,TRBV2,CASSVMAGGFKSGANVLTF
14,NA,TRBJ2-7,TRBV5-1,CASSPGQGNYEQYF
17,NA,TRBJ1-1,TRBV10-2,CASIFGWGGRMNTEAFF
14,NA,TRBJ1-1,TRBV5-1,CASSQSGGNTEAFF
16,NA,TRBJ2-5,TRBV5-4,CASSLDLAIEGETQYF
15,NA,TRBJ2-5,TRBV28,CASSYSRAGKETQYF
12,NA,TRBJ1-2,TRBV6-5,CASSPTNYGYTF
16,NA,TRBJ2-5,TRBV18,CASSLPRSGYQETQYF
14,NA,TRBJ1-2,TRBV6-5,CASSPNRGHYGYTF
16,NA,TRBJ2-1,TRBV2,CASRTPGTGRINEQFF
15,NA,TRBJ2-7,TRBV7-8,CASSSWGRAGDEQYF
11,NA,TRBJ1-3,TRBV5-1,CASSDGNTIYF
17,NA,TRBJ2-1,TRBV5-5,CASSLEAATFSYNEQFF
15,NA,TRBJ2-1,TRBV4-1,CASSQTTGVYNEQFF
15,NA,TRBJ2-5,TRBV4-1,CASSQAGQGVETQYF
14,NA,TRBJ2-7,TRBV7-3,CASSGLAGVYEQYF
15,NA,TRBJ2-1,TRBV27,CASSVTSGGTNEQFF
14,NA,TRBJ2-5,TRBV28,CASRAAGGLETQYF
15,NA,TRBJ1-5,TRBV2,CASSAFSGTYQPQHF
14,NA,TRBJ2-1,TRBV6-6,CAITNLAGGIEQFF
14,NA,TRBJ1-5,TRBV30,CAWSVVSSNQPQHF
15,NA,TRBJ2-7,TRBV4-3,CASSQDRRPAYEQYF
16,NA,TRBJ1-2,TRBV5-4,CASSTPGPLIPYGYTF
13,NA,TRBJ1-2,TRBV6-1,CARPKNLGYGYTF
15,NA,TRBJ2-7,TRBV4-2,CASSPGTTQSYEQYF
15,NA,TRBJ2-5,TRBV7-9,CASSFLNNLGGTQYF
16,NA,TRBJ2-6,TRBV7-9,CASSFLGASGANVLTF
17,NA,TRBJ2-3,TRBV5-4,CASSWDPLAGLVNTQYF
14,NA,TRBJ1-1,TRBV12-5,CASDSRGSRTEAFF
15,NA,TRBJ2-1,TRBV15,CATSRGQGTYNEQFF
15,once,TRBJ2-7,TRBV1,CTSSLSSGRAYEQYF